A single sample gave rise to the 22 T cell receptor beta chains below, sequenced in a study of regulatory T cells in long-lasting Graves disease. Time point given: newly diagnosed GD, antithyroid drugs for less than 3 months. RNA isolated from PBMCs was used to make the TCR library. Sequencing libraries for TCR beta were prepared with iRepertoire HTBI primers and Arm-PCR of CDR3 regions. MiXCR was run by TCRdb on the multiplex PCR reads, yielding one entry per CDR3 protein. The data contain a few hundred thousand distinct CDR3 sequences, 12% of them singletons. Separately, the same data were catalogued under a study of T cells in Graves' hyperthyroidism and ophthalmopathy.

This material consisted of peripheral blood mononuclear cells (PBMCs), taken at new diagnosis, from a patient treated with antithyroid drugs. These receptors all come from a young woman with Graves disease.

This clonotype has at least ten counts. V is TRBV6-2 or TRBV6-3 and J is TRBJ1-5; no reliable D call. The CDR3 has 15 amino acids. V lost 5 bases and J lost 4, with 15 bases in between. Germline values: CDR1 MNHEY, CDR2 SVGEGT. CDR3 region: CASSKGFARNQPQHF. The CDR3 DNA reads TGTGCCAGCAGTAAAGGGTTCGCCCGAAATCAGCCCCAGCATTTT.

This clonotype was observed many times. The V and J genes are TRBV12-5 and TRBJ2-1; TRBD1 aligns across 11 bases. CDR3 length equals 15 residues. Germline CDR1 reads LGHNT; CDR2 reads FRNRAP. The ends lost 6 bases at V and 3 bases at J; junction bases unmatched: 4. CDR3 residues: CASGPGQGGYNEQFF. The CDR3 nucleotides read TGTGCTAGTGGGCCGGGACAGGGGGGCTACAATGAGCAGTTCTTC.

The CDR3 DNA reads TGTGCCAGCAGTGAAGTCCGATTCGGTTTCAATCAGCCCCAGCATTTT. It encodes CASSEVRFGFNQPQHF. The chain couples TRBV6-1 to TRBJ1-5; D gene unclear. CDR1 is MNHNS, CDR2 SASEGT, per germline. Trimming shortened V by 1 base and J by 3 bases, and 13 bases separated the two germline ends. This CDR3 has 16 amino acids.

This clonotype was detected a few times. The genes are TRBV19 and TRBJ2-7, with a tentative D call TRBD1 (6 bases). Germline V gene data show CDR1 as LNHDA and CDR2 as SQIVND (reference sequence). V lost 0 bases and J lost 0, with 18 bases in between. This CDR3 is built from 18 residues. This CDR3 is CASSIDGPQGTSSYEQYF. CDR3 bases: TGTGCCAGTAGTATAGATGGCCCACAGGGCACCAGCTCCTACGAGCAGTACTTC. Based on the CDR3 plus reference TRBV19 and TRBJ2-7, the full variable domain is DGGITQSPKYLFRKEGQNVTLSCEQNLNHDAMYWYRQDPGQGLRLIYYSQIVNDFQKGDIAEGYSVSREKKESFPLTVTSAQKNPTAFYLCASSIDGPQGTSSYEQYFGPGTRLTVT.

This clonotype showed up just a few times. CDR3 loop: CASSLASGQMNTEAFF. In DNA form, the CDR3 reads TGCGCCAGCAGCTTGGCCTCGGGACAGATGAACACTGAAGCTTTCTTT. The chain combines TRBV5-1 with TRBJ1-1, with 7 bases that match TRBD1. V was clipped by 0 bases and J by 0 bases; unmatched bases: 5. The CDR3 has 16 amino acids. CDR1 is SGHRS, CDR2 YFSETQ, per germline.

The V and J genes are TRBV7-9 and TRBJ2-2; 13 nucleotides line up with TRBD2. CDR1 SEHNR and CDR2 FQNEAQ come from the germline V gene (reference sequence). Losses at the gene ends were 5 bases for V and 1 base for J; bases not matched to a gene: 10. The CDR3 has 19 residues. The CDR3 here is CASSASGTSGNLNTGELFF. The CDR3 region has the DNA TGTGCCAGCAGCGCCTCCGGGACTAGCGGGAACCTGAACACCGGGGAGCTGTTTTTT. The full variable domain, completed using reference TRBV7-9 and TRBJ2-2, is DTGVSQNPRHKITKRGQNVTFRCDPISEHNRLYWYRQTLGQGPEFLTYFQNEAQLEKSRLLSDRFSAERPKGSFSTLEIQRTEQGDSAMYLCASSASGTSGNLNTGELFFGEGSRLTVL.

The V gene is TRBV20-1, the J gene TRBJ2-1, with 8 nucleotides matching TRBD2. J lost 3 bases, V lost 3 bases, and 4 bases had no gene match. Germline loops: CDR1 DFQATT, CDR2 SNEGSKA (reference sequence). This CDR3 region has 14 residues. CDR3 in amino acids: CSASRAGGYNEQFF. The CDR3 nucleotides are TGCAGTGCTAGCCGGGCGGGGGGCTACAATGAGCAGTTCTTC.

This clonotype was seen at least ten times. The V call is TRBV10-3, the J call TRBJ1-1, with a possible D match to TRBD1 (5 bases). The CDR3 is 18 amino acids. Germline-derived CDR1 and CDR2 are ENHRY and SYGVKD. The germline V and J ends were trimmed by 7 bases and 0 bases, with 24 bases remaining between them. The CDR3 protein is CAIIDRLGDGGLNTEAFF. In nucleotides, the CDR3 is TGTGCCATCATAGACCGTTTGGGGGATGGAGGGTTGAACACTGAAGCTTTCTTT.

The chain employs TRBV6-2 or TRBV6-3 and TRBJ1-1; no reliable D call. Germline V CDR1 and CDR2: MNHEY, SVGEGT. Between the trimmed V and J ends, which lost 0 bases and 0 bases, there was a span of 17 bases. The CDR3 length is 18 residues. CDR3 loop: CASSYSRTYPYMNTEAFF. The CDR3 nucleotides are TGTGCCAGCAGTTACTCACGTACGTACCCTTACATGAACACTGAAGCTTTCTTT.

This clonotype was picked up a small number of times. The rearrangement joins TRBV5-6 to TRBJ2-2, with TRBD2 matching over 8 bases. J was trimmed by 0 bases and V by 0 bases; bases with no gene match: 4. The CDR3 covers 17 residues. From germline, CDR1 is SGHDT and CDR2 YYEEEE. The CDR3: CASSLAGGPPNTGELFF. In nucleotides, the CDR3 is TGTGCCAGCAGCTTGGCGGGAGGGCCTCCGAACACCGGGGAGCTGTTTTTT. Full variable domain (rest looked up from reference TRBV5-6 and TRBJ2-2): DAGVTQSPTHLIKTRGQQVTLRCSPKSGHDTVSWYQQALGQGPQFIFQYYEEEERQRGNFPDRFSGHQFPNYSSELNVNALLLGDSALYLCASSLAGGPPNTGELFFGEGSRLTVL.

The sample holds many counts of this clonotype. This sequence joins TRBV3-1 and TRBJ2-3; D not resolved. V was clipped by 3 bases and J by 0 bases, with 7 bases between them. The CDR3 runs to 14 residues. The germline gives CDR1 LGHDT, CDR2 YNNKEL (reference sequence). CDR3 residues: CASSHPTSTDTQYF. The CDR3 DNA reads TGTGCCAGCAGCCACCCCACTAGCACAGATACGCAGTATTTT.

The chain links TRBV28 to TRBJ2-6; 9 bases align to TRBD1. CDR3 length: 15 residues. Germline CDR1 and CDR2: MDHEN and SYDVKM. V trimming: 3 bases; J trimming: 12 bases; junction bases outside the gene matches: 9. CDR3 in DNA: TGTGCCAGCAGTTTGAACCGGGACAGGGTCCCCGTCCTGACTTTC. Translating gives CASSLNRDRVPVLTF. The whole variable domain, remainder taken from reference TRBV28 and TRBJ2-6, is DVKVTQSSRYLVKRTGEKVFLECVQDMDHENMFWYRQDPGLGLRLIYFSYDVKMKEKGDIPEGYSVSREKKERFSLILESASTNQTSMYLCASSLNRDRVPVLTFGAGSRLTVL.

This clonotype was detected ten times or more. V and J are TRBV9 and TRBJ2-1, with D possibly matching TRBD2 (6 bases). The CDR3 has 15 residues. Germline CDR1 SGDLS, CDR2 YYNGEE. V lost 0 bases and J lost 3, with 10 bases in between. CDR3 residues: CASSVEGSGYNEQFF. The CDR3, as DNA: TGTGCCAGCAGCGTAGAAGGTAGCGGCTACAATGAGCAGTTCTTC.

This clonotype appeared a few times. The chain employs TRBV19 and TRBJ2-3, with a possible D match to TRBD2 (6 bases). The V end was cut by 3 bases, the J end by 4 bases, with 8 bases between. Germline V lookup: CDR1 LNHDA, CDR2 SQIVND (reference sequence). The CDR3 is 13 amino acids. The CDR3 nucleotides read TGTGCCAGTAGTATCGGGGGATCAGATACGCAGTATTTT. This encodes CASSIGGSDTQYF. Looking up the rest from reference TRBV19 and TRBJ2-3 gives the full variable domain: DGGITQSPKYLFRKEGQNVTLSCEQNLNHDAMYWYRQDPGQGLRLIYYSQIVNDFQKGDIAEGYSVSREKKESFPLTVTSAQKNPTAFYLCASSIGGSDTQYFGPGTRLTVL.

This clonotype occurred many times. The chain has TRBV7-2 and TRBJ2-2, with D perhaps TRBD2 (6 bases). V was shortened by 3 bases and J by 7 bases, with 12 bases between the two germline ends. Looked up from germline, CDR1 is SGHTA and CDR2 is FQGNSA. This CDR3 has 14 amino acids. For the CDR3, the DNA is TGTGCCAGCAGCTTGGAGGGACCCCACGGGGAGCTGTTTTTT. This translates into CASSLEGPHGELFF.

This clonotype showed up many times. CDR3 in amino acids: CASSLQGALRTGELFF. Here the CDR3 DNA reads TGTGCCAGCAGCTTACAGGGGGCGCTTAGGACCGGGGAGCTGTTTTTT. The chain joins TRBV7-3 to TRBJ2-2; TRBD1 matches 8 bases. J gave up 5 bases and V 2 bases, and 7 bases lay outside the gene matches. This CDR3 contains 16 residues. The germline V gene has CDR1 SGHTA and CDR2 FQGTGA.

The V gene is TRBV7-9, the J gene TRBJ2-1, with a possible D match to TRBD2 (5 bases). The CDR3 extends over 15 amino acids. The V gene's germline CDR1 is SEHNR and CDR2 FQNEAQ (reference sequence). The germline V and J ends were trimmed by 0 bases and 4 bases, with 10 bases remaining between them. In nucleotides, the CDR3 is TGTGCCAGCAGCTTAGCGGACTCTAAATACAATGAGCAGTTCTTC. Translated: CASSLADSKYNEQFF.

A remark on this clonotype: A much larger clone is a single base away; this may be a read error. CDR3 region: CASSWGQGASPCYSNRPQHF. The DNA for the CDR3 is TGTGCCAGCAGCTGGGGACAGGGGGCTTCTCCATGCTATAGCAATCGGCCCCAGCATTTT. The rearrangement uses TRBV7-9 and TRBJ1-5; TRBD1 matches at 12 bases. Germline V gene data show CDR1 as SEHNR and CDR2 as FQNEAQ (reference sequence). This CDR3 comprises 20 residues.

With regard to this clonotype: Germline is not matched at one junction end, which may reflect a read error. J is TRBJ1-5 and V is TRBV7-2, with 7 nucleotides matching TRBD1. CDR1 and CDR2 from the germline V gene are SGHTA and FQGNSA. The CDR3 covers 15 residues. Written as DNA, the CDR3 is TGCGCCAGCAGCCCAAGTGCAGGGGGTCTTCAGCCCCAGCATTTT. This gives the protein CASSPSAGGLQPQHF.

The rearrangement uses TRBV29-1 and TRBJ1-3; tentative D call: TRBD1 (5 bases). Trimming shortened V by 4 bases and J by 0 bases, and 10 bases separated the two germline ends. This CDR3 has 14 residues. The germline V gene encodes CDR1 SQVTM and CDR2 ANQGSEA. The CDR3, as DNA: TGCAGCGTTGGGGAGGGGTTCTCTGGAAACACCATATATTTT. This translates into CSVGEGFSGNTIYF.

This clonotype came up a few times. This sequence joins TRBV12-3 or TRBV12-4 and TRBJ1-2, with TRBD1 as a possible D gene (5 bases). V gave up 2 bases and J gave up 7 bases, with 8 bases separating them. The CDR3 contains 12 residues. CDR3 region: CASSLSGGGYTF. In DNA, the CDR3 is TGTGCCAGCAGTTTATCGGGGGGTGGCTACACCTTC.

The sample holds many counts of this clonotype. The chain recombines TRBV2 with TRBJ2-1; D is uncertain. The germline V gene has CDR1 SNHLY and CDR2 FYNNEI. This CDR3 is built from 14 residues. V shed 4 bases and J shed 6 bases, with 13 bases lying between them. The CDR3 DNA sequence: TGTGCCAGCAGTGGGTCATTCGTGGGCAATGAGCAGTTCTTC. Protein sequence: CASSGSFVGNEQFF.